Following are 6 T cell receptor beta chains from one sample sequenced in a study of blood T cell repertoires in COVID-19. Using immunoSEQ multiplex PCR, the repertoire was profiled, and TCRdb retains in-frame clones only, with some absent. This sample has 200,000 to 250,000 clones; around 86% occur once, and the top ten carry around 6.9%. The sequencing input was peripheral blood. These receptors originate from a man aged 60 to 75 who had recovered from COVID-19.

CDR3 protein: CASSPDREGSTQYF. In DNA, the CDR3 is TGCGCCAGCAGCCCGGACAGGGAAGGTTCTACGCAGTATTTT. This chain joins TRBV5-1 and TRBJ2-3, with 8 positions matching TRBD1. CDR1 SGHRS and CDR2 YFSETQ come from the germline V gene. This CDR3 is built from 14 residues. J gave up 8 bases and V 4 bases, and 9 bases lay outside the gene matches.

The chain joins TRBV6-6 to TRBJ1-6; 9 bases fit TRBD1. Germline V gene sequence: CDR1 MNHNY, CDR2 SVGAGI (reference sequence). The length of the CDR3 is 15 residues. Losses at the gene ends were 6 bases for V and 9 bases for J; bases not matched to a gene: 9. The CDR3 region is CASRISGTGFSPLHF. The DNA for the CDR3 is TGTGCCAGCAGAATTTCCGGGACAGGGTTTTCACCCCTCCACTTT.

This rearrangement joins TRBV6-2 or TRBV6-3 to TRBJ1-5; 7 bases align to TRBD1. The V and J ends lost 5 bases and 0 bases, in that order; junction bases with no gene match: 10. The germline V gene encodes CDR1 MNHEY and CDR2 SVGEGT. The CDR3 spans 17 residues. CDR3 DNA: TGTGCCAGCAGTAGGGACAGCCGGGGCTATAGCAATCAGCCCCAGCATTTT. Protein: CASSRDSRGYSNQPQHF.

The chain links TRBV24-1 to TRBJ1-3, with D hard to call. Germline CDR1 and CDR2: KGHDR and SFDVKD. This CDR3 contains 14 residues. V gave up 3 bases and J gave up 4 bases, with 9 bases separating them. The CDR3 DNA follows: TGTGCCACCAGTGATGTGAGGTCGGGAAACACCATATATTTT. Amino acids: CATSDVRSGNTIYF.

The chain is built from TRBV28 and TRBJ1-6; 8 bases agree with TRBD1. The CDR3 covers 15 residues. CDR1 and CDR2 from the germline V gene are MDHEN and SYDVKM. V trimming: 5 bases; J trimming: 7 bases; junction bases outside the gene matches: 7. DNA for the CDR3: TGTGCCAGCAGTCTCGACGGGACAGGAAATTCACCCCTCCACTTT. Encoded protein: CASSLDGTGNSPLHF.

The chain uses TRBV19 and TRBJ2-3; 12 nucleotides line up with TRBD2. This CDR3 has 15 residues. Germline V gene lookup returns CDR1 LNHDA and CDR2 SQIVND (reference sequence). With 1 base clipped from V and 5 bases from J, the junction kept 1 base outside the gene matches. The CDR3 spells CASSIVGLAGDTQYF. CDR3 nucleotides: TGTGCCAGTAGTATAGTGGGACTAGCGGGAGATACGCAGTATTTT.